A selection of T cell receptor beta chains follows, all from one sample in a study of CD8+ T cells in alopecia areata. Some clones are missing from TCRdb's copy, which holds only in-frame ones; the method was immunoSEQ multiplex PCR. In the table there are more than 200,000 clones, 40% to 45% of which are singletons. Specimen: CD4+ T cells sorted from blood, collected at approximately week 36, from a patient treated with tofacitinib. Receptors originate from a human donor with alopecia areata. Each CDR3 is given with its conserved first and last residue. The order of the fields is V gene, J gene, CDR3 protein.

V: TRBV30; J: TRBJ1-1; CDR3: CAWRSSGNTEAFF
V: TRBV4-3; J: TRBJ2-3; CDR3: CASSQDSGTDTQYF
V: TRBV4-3; J: TRBJ2-1; CDR3: CASSQVSRNEQFF
V: TRBV4-3; J: TRBJ2-5; CDR3: CASSQEWTGVATQYF
V: TRBV29-1; J: TRBJ2-3; CDR3: CSVEPFSGSRDTQYF
V: TRBV7-3; J: TRBJ2-3; CDR3: CASSLTASVRQYF
V: TRBV30; J: TRBJ1-3; CDR3: CAWTPGTIDGNTIYF
V: TRBV4-3; J: TRBJ2-1; CDR3: CASSQDGTSYNEQFF
V: TRBV29-1; J: TRBJ2-3; CDR3: CSAGTALTDTQYF
V: TRBV5-1; J: TRBJ2-2; CDR3: CASSLGLARNTGELFF
V: TRBV4-1; J: TRBJ1-2; CDR3: CASSQEGHYGYTF
V: TRBV10-3; J: TRBJ2-1; CDR3: CAISFTPGQGDNEQFF
V: TRBV7-9; J: TRBJ2-1; CDR3: CASSFVTGDLANVNEQFF
V: TRBV2; J: TRBJ1-4; CDR3: CASSVGGGRREKLFF
V: TRBV30; J: TRBJ2-5; CDR3: CAWSEKTGSVRTQYF
V: TRBV29-1; J: TRBJ2-1; CDR3: CSVGAGVRTDNEQFF